What follows describes a single T cell receptor beta chain. This clone occurred once. Its antigen is not yet known. Base-call qualities are not available, and no considerably larger clone is one nucleotide away. Library prep was done by the immunoSEQ multiplex PCR assay. Here the immuneACCESS table is served through TCRdb, limited to in-frame sequences with V and J called. Missing clones are a known gap in these copies; in checked studies unresolved V genes cover under half, and the rest lacks a known reason. The sample records approximately 74,000 clones, about 88% of which are singletons. The ten largest make up over 3% of the sample. Between the V and J ends, shortened by 1 base and 5 bases respectively, the junction contains 9 bases. Measured from the cysteine to the phenylalanine, the CDR3 is 13 residues long. The retained sequence is limited to the CDR3, 39 bases, with the frame set at the first base. From the germline V gene (reference sequence), CDR1 is SGHNT and CDR2 is YYREEE.

The data belong to a study of T cell changes during pregnancy in multiple sclerosis (dated by TCRdb to between 2019 and 2020). At the level of the whole study: Changes in the T cell repertoire over the course of pregnancy were examined in this study in women with multiple sclerosis.

The sequence was collected from a female donor with multiple sclerosis, enrolled in a pregnancy study. The sequencing used peripheral blood, collected before pregnancy. The sequence is built from TRBV5-4 and TRBJ1-2; a tentative D match to TRBD1 spans 5 bases. CDR3 sequence: CASSLWGDYGYTF. Here is the DNA: TGTGCCAGCAGCTTGTGGGGGGATTATGGCTACACCTTC. When the CDR3 is completed using the reference TRBV5-4 and TRBJ1-2 genes on either side, the full variable domain is ETGVTQSPTHLIKTRGQQVTLRCSSQSGHNTVSWYQQALGQGPQFIFQYYREEENGRGNFPPRFSGLQFPNYSSELNVNALELDDSALYLCASSLWGDYGYTFGSGTRLTVV.